These 26 T cell receptor beta chains were all obtained from the same sample, sequenced in a study of Graves' ophthalmopathy and Graves' hyperthyroidism (dated by TCRdb to the late 2010s). This sample was sequenced with an Illumina HiSeq 2000. For repertoire sequencing, the TCR beta CDR3 regions were amplified from RNA transcripts. HTBI primers and the Qiagen OneStep RT-PCR kit were used in a first-round RT-PCR, which was followed by a second-round multiplex PCR, size selection and purification. The raw public data were reprocessed by TCRdb itself: fastp quality trimming at Q25, MiXCR clonotype calling, in-frame beta chains only. Entries are consolidated by CDR3 protein sequence, retaining the most common genes and DNA. The sample has over a million distinct CDR3 sequences on record, about 40% of them singletons. The ten largest clones add up to approximately 10% of the sample. The sequencing sample was made of peripheral blood or thyroid tissue (not recorded which). Receptors were obtained from an adult man with Graves' hyperthyroidism.

The J gene is TRBJ1-1, the V gene TRBV3-2; TRBD1, the table's D call, was not compared with the DNA. TRBV3-2 is recorded as a pseudogene. This CDR3 spans 18 amino acids. CDR3 protein: CASSQGKTGGFMNTEAFF. In DNA, the CDR3 is TGTGCCAGCAGCCAAGGGAAGACAGGGGGTTTTATGAACACTGAAGCTTTCTTT.

For this clonotype: Possible read error: a much larger clone is one base away. The chain combines TRBV7-9 with TRBJ2-7; D might be TRBD1 or TRBD2, each matching 6 bases. This CDR3 comprises 16 residues. The V end was cut by 1 base, the J end by 2 bases, with 15 bases between. CDR1 is SEHNR, CDR2 FQNEAQ, per germline (reference sequence). The CDR3 reads CASSLVGGTSPYEQYF. Here the CDR3 DNA reads TGTGCCAGCAGCTTAGTAGGGGGAACTAGCCCCTACGAGCAGTACTTC.

Concerning this clonotype: Given a much more abundant clone one base away, this may be a read error. The chain is built from TRBV7-9 and TRBJ2-7, with TRBD2 identical over 7 bases. The ends lost 1 base at V and 7 bases at J; junction bases unmatched: 7. The CDR3 consists of 14 residues. Germline CDR1 and CDR2: SEHNR and FQNEAQ (reference sequence). The CDR3 protein is CASSLVGEGFEQYF. The CDR3, as DNA: TGTGCCAGCAGCTTAGTGGGGGAGGGATTTGAGCAGTACTTC.

Many counts were recorded for this clonotype. The chain employs TRBV7-2 and TRBJ2-7; 9 nucleotides line up with TRBD2. This CDR3 is 14 amino acids long. V trimming: 1 base; J trimming: 6 bases; junction bases outside the gene matches: 4. The germline CDR1 and CDR2 sequences are SGHTA and FQGNSA. The CDR3 here is CASSLDRTSVEQYF. As DNA, the CDR3 is TGTGCCAGCAGCTTAGATAGGACTAGCGTCGAGCAGTACTTC.

A few counts support this clonotype. The chain uses TRBV28 and TRBJ1-1; D gene ambiguous. From germline, CDR1 is MDHEN and CDR2 SYDVKM. This CDR3 comprises 13 residues. V was trimmed by 3 bases and J by 6 bases, leaving 11 bases between them. The CDR3 coding sequence is TGTGCCAGCAGTTTGGAGTTCCGCGCTGAAGCTTTCTTT. Translated, it gives CASSLEFRAEAFF.

This clonotype came up once. V usage is TRBV9 and J usage is TRBJ2-5; 9 bases are shared with TRBD2. The germline V gene has CDR1 SGDLS and CDR2 YYNGEE. J lost 2 bases, V lost 0 bases, and 2 bases had no gene match. The CDR3 extends over 15 amino acids. The CDR3 reads CASSVDSGGQETQYF. DNA for the CDR3: TGTGCCAGCAGCGTAGATAGCGGGGGACAAGAGACCCAGTACTTC.

The chain combines TRBV20-1 with TRBJ2-7; D possibly uses TRBD1 or TRBD2 (5 bases each). The CDR3 spans 11 residues. The germline CDR1 and CDR2 sequences are DFQATT and SNEGSKA (reference sequence). The V end was cut by 5 bases, the J end by 6 bases, with 11 bases between. The CDR3 nucleotides read TGCAGTGCTCCCGGGACCTCCGAGCAGTACTTC. This gives the protein CSAPGTSEQYF.

Details on this clonotype: An end of the junction does not agree with germline; a read error may underlie this. The chain couples TRBV7-7 to TRBJ2-5; 7 bases line up with TRBD2. CDR1 and CDR2 (germline): SSHAT, FNYEAQ (reference sequence). The CDR3 covers 15 residues. CDR3 sequence reads: CASSPQGGSQETQYF. DNA for the CDR3: TGTGCTAGCAGCCCCCAGGGAGGGAGTCAAGAGACCCAGTACTTC.

The CDR3 nucleotides are TGTGCCAGCAGCGTAGAGGACAGGGGGAATAATGAAAAACTGTTTTTT. Its protein product is CASSVEDRGNNEKLFF. The rearrangement links TRBV9 to TRBJ1-4, with 10 nucleotides matching TRBD1. The V and J ends lost 0 bases and 4 bases, in that order; junction bases with no gene match: 3. Germline CDR1 SGDLS, CDR2 YYNGEE. The CDR3 spans 16 residues.

In its sample, this clonotype was seen a few times. The chain employs TRBV6-6 and TRBJ2-7; tentative D call: TRBD1 (5 bases). The V gene lost 7 bases and the J gene lost 3 bases, with 16 bases spanning the gap. CDR1 and CDR2 from the germline V gene are MNHNY and SVGAGI (reference sequence). This CDR3 spans 14 amino acids. The CDR3 nucleotides are TGTGCCAGCACCATCGACAGCAAGATCTACGAGCAGTACTTC. Its protein product is CASTIDSKIYEQYF.

The rearrangement joins TRBV10-3 to TRBJ1-6; TRBD1 aligns across 10 bases. The junction had 6 bases not matched to a gene; V was cut back by 5 bases and J by 11 bases. Germline V gene sequence: CDR1 ENHRY, CDR2 SYGVKD. The CDR3 spans 14 residues. The CDR3: CAISSPGQGTPLHF. The CDR3, as DNA: TGTGCCATCAGTAGTCCGGGACAGGGGACACCCCTCCACTTT.

This clonotype was seen ten or more times. This rearrangement joins TRBV9 to TRBJ1-2; D uncertain. This CDR3 comprises 15 residues. Germline lookup yields CDR1 SGDLS and CDR2 YYNGEE. Trimming shortened V by 0 bases and J by 0 bases, and 9 bases separated the two germline ends. The chain's CDR3 is CASSVDGEANYGYTF. CDR3 sequence (DNA): TGTGCCAGCAGCGTAGACGGAGAAGCTAACTATGGCTACACCTTC.

This clonotype was found many times. The V and J genes are TRBV6-6 and TRBJ1-1; D is undetermined. The germline V and J ends were trimmed by 2 bases and 4 bases, with 8 bases remaining between them. CDR3 length: 13 residues. The germline V gene has CDR1 MNHNY and CDR2 SVGAGI (reference sequence). CDR3 amino acids: CASSYEGATEAFF. The CDR3 DNA is TGTGCCAGCAGTTACGAGGGAGCCACTGAAGCTTTCTTT.

This clonotype has at least ten counts. V gene TRBV20-1 combines with J gene TRBJ2-7; no clear D gene. Germline-derived CDR1 and CDR2 are DFQATT and SNEGSKA (reference sequence). CDR3 length: 14 residues. V shed 2 bases and J shed 0 bases, with 11 bases lying between them. This CDR3 reads CSARYKGISYEQYF. CDR3 nucleotides: TGCAGTGCTAGATACAAAGGGATCTCCTACGAGCAGTACTTC.

This clonotype was picked up many times. The rearrangement uses TRBV12-3 or TRBV12-4 and TRBJ2-7; TRBD1 matches at 9 bases. The J segment lost 6 bases and the V segment lost 5 bases, leaving 8 bases of the junction unmatched. The CDR3 sequence is 14 residues long. CDR3 sequence reads: CASSLQGALLEQYF. In DNA, the CDR3 is TGTGCCAGCAGTCTACAGGGGGCGCTTCTCGAGCAGTACTTC.

This chain joins TRBV7-9 and TRBJ2-7; 7 bases are shared with TRBD2. This CDR3 contains 15 residues. V was pared by 6 bases and J by 5 bases, with 13 bases of the junction left unmatched. Germline values: CDR1 SEHNR, CDR2 FQNEAQ (reference sequence). The CDR3 protein is CASSLFRGRADEQYF. Here the CDR3 DNA reads TGTGCCAGCAGTTTATTTCGTGGGAGGGCCGACGAGCAGTACTTC.

This clonotype has ten or more counts. The gene calls are TRBV5-1 and TRBJ2-5; a weak D match, TRBD2 (7 bases). The CDR3 runs 16 residues. The germline gives CDR1 SGHRS, CDR2 YFSETQ. Deletions cut 2 bases from V and 5 bases from J, with 19 bases between. Here the CDR3 reads CASSLTGRVPVETQYF. In DNA, the CDR3 is TGCGCCAGCAGCTTAACAGGGAGGGTTCCTGTGGAGACCCAGTACTTC.

This clonotype came up many times. The chain employs TRBV6-6 and TRBJ1-2; 9 bases fit TRBD1. The CDR3 runs to 13 residues. V shed 6 bases and J 4 bases; nucleotides not matched to a gene: 3. Germline CDR1 MNHNY, CDR2 SVGAGI (reference sequence). CDR3: CASRGTGSYGYTF. DNA of the CDR3: TGTGCCAGCAGGGGGACAGGGTCCTATGGCTACACCTTC.

The table lists this clonotype with a few counts. The chain couples TRBV5-8 to TRBJ1-1, with 9 bases lining up with TRBD1. The trim removed 1 base at V and 2 bases at J, leaving 3 bases unmatched. Per germline, CDR1 SGHTS and CDR2 YDEGEE. This CDR3 contains 15 residues. CDR3 DNA: TGTGCCAGCAGCTTGCCACAGGGGGCCAACACTGAAGCTTTCTTT. This gives the protein CASSLPQGANTEAFF.

This clonotype was detected only a few times. Mismatch with germline at one junction end may stem from a read error. The chain employs TRBV10-3 and TRBJ1-1; D is undetermined. CDR1 and CDR2 from the germline V gene are ENHRY and SYGVKD. The length of the CDR3 is 15 residues. The CDR3 DNA reads as TGTGCCAGCAGTTACAGAGGGTGGGCGAACACTGAAGCTTTCTTT. It specifies CASSYRGWANTEAFF.

This clonotype was observed many times. V gene TRBV7-9 combines with J gene TRBJ2-5; D remains ambiguous. Germline CDR1 reads SEHNR; CDR2 reads FQNEAQ (reference sequence). Trimming left V 1 base short and J 5 bases short, with 14 bases between. The CDR3 length is 15 residues. The CDR3 spells CASSLVDPARETQYF. CDR3 sequence (DNA): TGTGCCAGCAGCTTAGTCGACCCCGCTCGGGAGACCCAGTACTTC.

The chain couples TRBV2 to TRBJ2-2, with 7 bases lining up with TRBD1. V trimming: 8 bases; J trimming: 3 bases; junction bases outside the gene matches: 6. This CDR3 has 14 amino acids. The germline V gene encodes CDR1 SNHLY and CDR2 FYNNEI. Written as DNA, the CDR3 is TGTGCCAGCCTGGGGACAGCCTACACCGGGGAGCTGTTTTTT. Translating it yields CASLGTAYTGELFF.

The CDR3 reads CASSTRQGWDEQYF. The CDR3 DNA follows: TGTGCCAGTAGTACTCGACAGGGGTGGGACGAGCAGTACTTC. The J gene is TRBJ2-7, the V gene TRBV19, with TRBD1 identical over 8 bases. Trimming at V came to 4 bases and at J to 5 bases, leaving 7 bases not matched to a gene. The CDR3 covers 14 residues. CDR1 is LNHDA, CDR2 SQIVND, per germline (reference sequence).

This clonotype was detected only a few times. The rearrangement links TRBV7-9 to TRBJ1-5; the D is unclear. With 1 base removed from V and 0 bases from J, the gap between germline ends came to 13 bases. CDR3 size: 17 residues. Germline-derived CDR1 and CDR2 are SEHNR and FQNEAQ (reference sequence). CDR3 region: CASSLGGVTDSNQPQHF. The CDR3 bases are TGTGCCAGCAGCTTAGGCGGAGTCACAGATAGCAATCAGCCCCAGCATTTT.

The genes are TRBV7-9 and TRBJ1-6; no firm D call. CDR1 SEHNR and CDR2 FQNEAQ come from the germline V gene (reference sequence). The V end was cut by 5 bases, the J end by 6 bases, with 14 bases between. This CDR3 is 15 amino acids long. The CDR3 region has the DNA TGTGCCAGCAGCGACGAGACCGGGAGTAATTCACCCCTCCACTTT. This encodes CASSDETGSNSPLHF.

Many counts were recorded for this clonotype. DNA for the CDR3: TGTGCCAGCAGCTTACTAGGAGGGCCGGATCACTACGAGCAGTACTTC. Its protein is CASSLLGGPDHYEQYF. The V gene is TRBV7-9, the J gene TRBJ2-7; TRBD2 is a possible D gene (6 bases). The V gene's germline CDR1 is SEHNR and CDR2 FQNEAQ (reference sequence). CDR3 length: 16 amino acids. Trimming removed 2 bases at V and 3 bases at J, with 17 bases between.